This T cell receptor beta chain was recovered during a study of response to subunit inactivated influenza vaccine. The V end was cut by 0 bases, the J end by 5 bases, with 20 bases between. The CDR3 runs 17 residues. The germline V gene has CDR1 LGHNA and CDR2 YSLEER. Findings and limits, study-wide: Few new T cells, the authors suggested, are recruited by each seasonal influenza vaccination.

This clonotype was found a few times. Its cognate antigen is unknown. TCRdb re-called the RT-PCR reads through MiXCR, storing one row per CDR3 protein. In the table there are hundreds of thousands of distinct CDR3 sequences, 10% to 15% of which are singletons. The chain employs TRBV4-3 and TRBJ2-7; D gene unclear. This specimen was PBMCs from blood, taken roughly 46 days after vaccination. This TCR was sampled from a man in his forties or fifties who received an inactivated influenza vaccine. The CDR3 DNA reads TGCGCCAGCAGCCAAGATCAAAGGCCGGGCAGGCGAAACGAGCAGTACTTC. Translating gives CASSQDQRPGRRNEQYF.